This TCR beta chain was sequenced for a study of cytomegalovirus exposure and HLA in healthy donors. The CDR3 length is 17 residues. CDR1 and CDR2 (germline): LGHNA, YSLEER. Germline trimming cut 1 base from V and 8 bases from J; bases unmatched to any gene: 10. Both 60 Vbeta primers and 13 Jbeta primers went into the PCR. TCRdb keeps only in-frame clones here, not all; method: immunoSEQ multiplex PCR. The sample contains almost 200,000 clones, 75% to 85% of which appear only once. This TCR was sampled from a male donor in good health and CMV-seropositive. The sequencing sample was made of PBMCs. The V and J genes are TRBV4-3 and TRBJ2-1; 11 bases are a match to TRBD2. The CDR3 DNA follows: TGCGCCAGCAGCCAAGGAGCTGGGACTAGCGGTCAGGATGAGCAGTTCTTC. Protein product: CASSQGAGTSGQDEQFF.